This T cell receptor beta chain was retrieved from a study of blood T cell repertoires in COVID-19. The V and J ends lost 4 bases and 1 base, in that order; junction bases with no gene match: 0. From germline, CDR1 is SGHTA and CDR2 FQGNSA. The CDR3 has 13 residues. As processed by the authors: Amplified reference gene primers provided the basis for estimating nucleated cell counts. Profiling relied on immunoSEQ multiplex PCR, and the TCRdb table lists in-frame clones only, not all of them. V, J and clone size derive from that table, while D and trimming were established from the DNA sequence. The repertoire holds 220,000 or so clones, with roughly 80% as singletons.

The TCR was taken from a woman aged 55 to 70 with acute or convalescent COVID-19. Sequencing was carried out using peripheral blood. The chain links TRBV7-2 to TRBJ2-5, with 7 bases aligning to TRBD1. CDR3 sequence (DNA): TGTGCCAGCAGCTACAGGGGCCAAGAGACCCAGTACTTC. It translates to CASSYRGQETQYF.